Here is one TCR beta chain with its context. The entry originates in a study of shared T cell receptors in the human thymus. The table came from immunoSEQ multiplex PCR; TCRdb's copy has only in-frame clones and leaves some out. Of roughly 710,000 clones in the sample, over 75% were seen once. Germline-derived CDR1 and CDR2 are MGHRA and YSYEKL. This CDR3 has 19 residues. V shed 0 bases, J shed 4 bases, and the junction held 8 bases outside the gene matches. This sample was shared with a second study, whose subject was human thymus T cells. This second report adds: Resected material from corrective heart surgery provided the thymus tissue analysed.

The TCR originated in a girl in the first two years of life with a congenital heart defect. The sequencing input was thymocytes. The chain employs TRBV4-1 and TRBJ2-1; 14 bases align to TRBD2. As DNA, the CDR3 is TGCGCCAGCAGCCAAGAATGGGGACTAGCGGGGGAGTGTTACAATGAGCAGTTCTTC. Encoded protein: CASSQEWGLAGECYNEQFF.